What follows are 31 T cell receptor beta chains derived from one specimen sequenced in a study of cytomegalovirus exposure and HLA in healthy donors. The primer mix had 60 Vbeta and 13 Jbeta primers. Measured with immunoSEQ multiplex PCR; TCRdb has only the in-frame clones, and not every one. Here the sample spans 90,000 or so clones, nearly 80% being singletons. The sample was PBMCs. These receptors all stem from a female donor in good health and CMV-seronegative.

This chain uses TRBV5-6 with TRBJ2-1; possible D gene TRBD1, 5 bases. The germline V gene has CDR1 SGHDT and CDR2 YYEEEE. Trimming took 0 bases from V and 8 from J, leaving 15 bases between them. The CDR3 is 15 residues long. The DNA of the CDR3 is TGTGCCAGCAGCTTGGCTGGGGCGTTAGACTATGAGCAGTTCTTC. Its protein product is CASSLAGALDYEQFF.

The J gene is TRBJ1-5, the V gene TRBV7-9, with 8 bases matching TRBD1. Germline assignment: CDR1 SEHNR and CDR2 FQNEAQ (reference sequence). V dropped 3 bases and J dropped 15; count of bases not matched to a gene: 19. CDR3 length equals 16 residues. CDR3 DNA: TGTGCCAGCAGCTTTTCCGACCGGACAGGGCCTTCCAAGACGCATTTT. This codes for CASSFSDRTGPSKTHF.

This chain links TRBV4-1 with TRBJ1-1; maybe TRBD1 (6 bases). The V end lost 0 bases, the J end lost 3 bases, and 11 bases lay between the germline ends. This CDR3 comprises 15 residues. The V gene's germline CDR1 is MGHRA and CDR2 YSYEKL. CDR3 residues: CASSQETHRDTEAFF. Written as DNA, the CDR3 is TGCGCCAGCAGCCAAGAAACCCACAGGGACACTGAAGCTTTCTTT.

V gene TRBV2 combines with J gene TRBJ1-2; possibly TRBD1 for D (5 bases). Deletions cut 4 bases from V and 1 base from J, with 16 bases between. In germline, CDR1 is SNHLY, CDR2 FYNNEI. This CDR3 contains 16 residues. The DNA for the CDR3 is TGTGCCAGCAGTGGGGAGCCAGCGGGGGTTAACTATGGCTACACCTTC. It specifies CASSGEPAGVNYGYTF.

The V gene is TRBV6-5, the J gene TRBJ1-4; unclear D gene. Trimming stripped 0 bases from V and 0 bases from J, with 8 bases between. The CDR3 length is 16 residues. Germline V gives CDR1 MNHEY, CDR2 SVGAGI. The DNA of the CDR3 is TGTGCCAGCAGTTACTCTCCGTCCGCAACTAATGAAAAACTGTTTTTT. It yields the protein CASSYSPSATNEKLFF.

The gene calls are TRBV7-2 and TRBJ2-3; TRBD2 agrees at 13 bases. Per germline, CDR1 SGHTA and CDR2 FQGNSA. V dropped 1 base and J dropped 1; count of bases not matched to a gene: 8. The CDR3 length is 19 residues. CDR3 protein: CASSLDRILAGGRTDTQYF. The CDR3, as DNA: TGTGCCAGCAGCTTAGACAGGATACTAGCGGGAGGGCGCACAGATACGCAGTATTTT. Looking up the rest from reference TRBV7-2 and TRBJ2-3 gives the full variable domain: GAGVSQSPSNKVTEKGKDVELRCDPISGHTALYWYRQSLGQGLEFLIYFQGNSAPDKSGLPSDRFSAERTGGSVSTLTIQRTQQEDSAVYLCASSLDRILAGGRTDTQYFGPGTRLTVL.

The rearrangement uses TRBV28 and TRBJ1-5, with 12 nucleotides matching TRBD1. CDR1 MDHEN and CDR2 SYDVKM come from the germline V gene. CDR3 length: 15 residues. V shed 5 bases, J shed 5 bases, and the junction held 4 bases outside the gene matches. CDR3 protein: CASSPGTGGYQPQHF. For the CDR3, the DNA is TGTGCCAGCAGTCCTGGGACAGGGGGCTATCAGCCCCAGCATTTT.

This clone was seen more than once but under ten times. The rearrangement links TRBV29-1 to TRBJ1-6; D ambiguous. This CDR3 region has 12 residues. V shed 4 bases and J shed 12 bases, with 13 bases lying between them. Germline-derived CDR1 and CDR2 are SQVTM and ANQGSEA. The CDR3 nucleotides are TGCAGCGTTGGGACCGAAGGAGGACCCCTCCACTTT. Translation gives CSVGTEGGPLHF.

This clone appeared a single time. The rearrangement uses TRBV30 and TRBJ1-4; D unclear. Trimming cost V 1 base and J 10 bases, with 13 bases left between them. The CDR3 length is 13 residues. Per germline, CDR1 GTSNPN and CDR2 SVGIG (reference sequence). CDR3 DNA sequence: TGTGCCTGGAGTGCGAATCCCGGGAGAAAACTGTTTTTT. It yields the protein CAWSANPGRKLFF.

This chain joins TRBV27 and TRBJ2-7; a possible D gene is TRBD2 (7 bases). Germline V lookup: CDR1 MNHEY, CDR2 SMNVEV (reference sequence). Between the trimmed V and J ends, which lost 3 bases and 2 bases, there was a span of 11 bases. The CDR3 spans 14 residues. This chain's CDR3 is CASSFRGAAYEQYF. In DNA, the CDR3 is TGTGCCAGCAGTTTCCGGGGGGCAGCCTACGAGCAGTACTTC.

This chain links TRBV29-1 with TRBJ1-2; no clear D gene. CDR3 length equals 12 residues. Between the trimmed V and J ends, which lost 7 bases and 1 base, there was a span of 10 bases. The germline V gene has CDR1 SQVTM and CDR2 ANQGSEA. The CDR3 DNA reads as TGCAGCGGCATAGACAATAACTATGGCTACACCTTC. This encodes CSGIDNNYGYTF.

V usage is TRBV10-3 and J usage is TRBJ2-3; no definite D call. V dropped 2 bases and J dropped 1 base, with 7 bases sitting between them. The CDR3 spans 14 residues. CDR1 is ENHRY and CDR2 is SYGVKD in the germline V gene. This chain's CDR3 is CAISEMQGTDTQYF. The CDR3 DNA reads TGTGCCATCAGTGAGATGCAGGGCACAGATACGCAGTATTTT.

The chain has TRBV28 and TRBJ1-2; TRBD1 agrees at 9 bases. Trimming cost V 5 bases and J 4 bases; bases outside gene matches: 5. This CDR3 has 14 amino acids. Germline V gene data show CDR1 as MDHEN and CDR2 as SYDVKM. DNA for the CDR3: TGTGCCAGCAGTCCAACAGGGGGCGGCTATGGCTACACCTTC. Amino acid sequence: CASSPTGGGYGYTF.

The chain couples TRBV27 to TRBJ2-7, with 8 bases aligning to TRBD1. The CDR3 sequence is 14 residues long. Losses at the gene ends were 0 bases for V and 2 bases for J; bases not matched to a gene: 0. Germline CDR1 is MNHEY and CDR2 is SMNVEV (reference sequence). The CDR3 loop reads CASSLSTGAYEQYF. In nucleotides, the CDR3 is TGTGCCAGCAGTTTATCGACAGGGGCCTACGAGCAGTACTTC.

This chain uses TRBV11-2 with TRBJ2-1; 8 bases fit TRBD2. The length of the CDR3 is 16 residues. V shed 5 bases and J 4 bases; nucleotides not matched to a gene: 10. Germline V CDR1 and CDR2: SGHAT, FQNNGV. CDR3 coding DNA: TGTGCCAGCAGCCCCAGAACTAGCGGAACGTACAATGAGCAGTTCTTC. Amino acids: CASSPRTSGTYNEQFF.

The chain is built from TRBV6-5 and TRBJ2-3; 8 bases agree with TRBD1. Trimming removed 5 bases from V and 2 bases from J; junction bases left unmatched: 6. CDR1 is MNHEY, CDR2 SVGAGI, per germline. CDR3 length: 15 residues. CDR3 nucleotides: TGTGCCAGCAGTCGACGACAGGGGAACACAGATACGCAGTATTTT. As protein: CASSRRQGNTDTQYF.

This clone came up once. CDR3: CASIASGSGYEQYF. For the CDR3, the DNA is TGTGCCAGCATAGCATCGGGAAGCGGCTACGAGCAGTACTTC. V is TRBV6-1 and J is TRBJ2-7; a weak D match, TRBD2 (5 bases). The CDR3 runs to 14 residues. The germline V and J ends were trimmed by 7 bases and 3 bases, with 16 bases remaining between them. The V gene's germline CDR1 is MNHNS and CDR2 SASEGT.

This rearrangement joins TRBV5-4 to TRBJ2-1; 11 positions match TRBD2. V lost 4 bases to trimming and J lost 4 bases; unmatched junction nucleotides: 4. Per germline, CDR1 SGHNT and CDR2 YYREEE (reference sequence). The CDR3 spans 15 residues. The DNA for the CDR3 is TGTGCCAGCAGCAAGACTAGCGGGACGTACAATGAGCAGTTCTTC. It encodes CASSKTSGTYNEQFF.

CDR3 nucleotide sequence: TGTGCTAGTGGTTTGGGATACACCGAGACCCAGTACTTC. Amino acids: CASGLGYTETQYF. The V call is TRBV12-5, the J call TRBJ2-5; D not certain. V was shortened by 1 base and J by 5 bases, with 8 bases between the two germline ends. Germline values: CDR1 LGHNT, CDR2 FRNRAP. The CDR3 extends over 13 amino acids.

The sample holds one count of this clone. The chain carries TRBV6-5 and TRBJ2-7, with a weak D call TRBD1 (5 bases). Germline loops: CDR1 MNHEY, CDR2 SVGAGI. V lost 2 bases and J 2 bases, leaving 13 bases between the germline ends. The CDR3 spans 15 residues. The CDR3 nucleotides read TGTGCCAGCAGTTACAAGGGGTTAACCCCCTACGAGCAGTACTTC. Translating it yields CASSYKGLTPYEQYF.

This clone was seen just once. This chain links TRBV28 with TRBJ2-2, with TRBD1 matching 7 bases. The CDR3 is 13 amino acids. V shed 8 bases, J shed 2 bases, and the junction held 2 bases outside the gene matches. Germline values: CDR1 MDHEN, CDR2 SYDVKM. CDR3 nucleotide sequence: TGTGCCAGCGGGACAGCCAACACCGGGGAGCTGTTTTTT. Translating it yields CASGTANTGELFF.

CDR3 nucleotide sequence: TGTGCCTTAGACAGGGGCATCGAGCCCCAGCATTTT. Amino acid sequence: CALDRGIEPQHF. The chain couples TRBV30 to TRBJ1-5, with 8 bases identical to TRBD1. Germline assignment: CDR1 GTSNPN and CDR2 SVGIG (reference sequence). The CDR3 runs to 12 residues. The trim removed 7 bases at V and 8 bases at J, leaving 7 bases unmatched.

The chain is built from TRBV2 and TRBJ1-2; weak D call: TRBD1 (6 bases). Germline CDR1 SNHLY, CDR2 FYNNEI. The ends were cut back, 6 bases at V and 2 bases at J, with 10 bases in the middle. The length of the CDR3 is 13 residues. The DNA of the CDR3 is TGTGCCAGCAGCCCCACAGGGAACTATGGCTACACCTTC. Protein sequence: CASSPTGNYGYTF.

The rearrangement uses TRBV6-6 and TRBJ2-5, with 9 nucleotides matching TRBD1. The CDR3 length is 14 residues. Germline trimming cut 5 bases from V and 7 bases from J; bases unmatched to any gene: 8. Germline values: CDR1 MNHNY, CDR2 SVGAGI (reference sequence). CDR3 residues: CASSNLPGQGTQYF. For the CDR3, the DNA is TGTGCCAGCAGTAACCTTCCGGGACAGGGGACCCAGTACTTC.

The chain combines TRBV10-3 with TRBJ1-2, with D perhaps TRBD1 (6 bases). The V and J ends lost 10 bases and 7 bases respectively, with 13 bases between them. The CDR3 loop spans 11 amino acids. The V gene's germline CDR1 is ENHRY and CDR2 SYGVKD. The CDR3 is CATTRGLGYTF. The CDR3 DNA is TGTGCCACCACCAGGGGCCTTGGCTACACCTTC.

In DNA, the CDR3 is TGTGCCAGCAGTTCGACGGGATTCCGACATAGCAATCAGCCCCAGCATTTT. It is translated as CASSSTGFRHSNQPQHF. The rearrangement uses TRBV28 and TRBJ1-5; D not certain. Germline V gene data show CDR1 as MDHEN and CDR2 as SYDVKM. The length of the CDR3 is 17 residues. V was cut by 4 bases and J by 0 bases, with 16 bases left in between.

CDR3 loop: CASSILAGSSYEQYF. CDR3 bases: TGTGCCAGCAGCATACTAGCGGGAAGCTCCTACGAGCAGTACTTC. This chain uses TRBV7-2 with TRBJ2-7; 10 bases map to TRBD2. The V segment lost 5 bases and the J segment 0 bases; nucleotides outside the gene matches: 4. The germline V gene encodes CDR1 SGHTA and CDR2 FQGNSA. The CDR3 length is 15 residues.

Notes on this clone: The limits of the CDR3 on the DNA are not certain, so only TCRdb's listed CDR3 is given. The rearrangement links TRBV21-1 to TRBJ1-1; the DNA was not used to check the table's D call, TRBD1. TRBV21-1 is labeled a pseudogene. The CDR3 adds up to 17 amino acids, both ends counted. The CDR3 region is CASSKVGTGTGVTEAFF.

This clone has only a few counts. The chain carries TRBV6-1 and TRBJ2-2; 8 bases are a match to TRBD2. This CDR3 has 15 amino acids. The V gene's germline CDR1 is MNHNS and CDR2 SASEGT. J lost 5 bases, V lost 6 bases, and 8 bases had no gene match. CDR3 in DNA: TGTGCCAGCAGGGAGGCGGGAGGTGGGACCGGGGAGCTGTTTTTT. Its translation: CASREAGGGTGELFF.

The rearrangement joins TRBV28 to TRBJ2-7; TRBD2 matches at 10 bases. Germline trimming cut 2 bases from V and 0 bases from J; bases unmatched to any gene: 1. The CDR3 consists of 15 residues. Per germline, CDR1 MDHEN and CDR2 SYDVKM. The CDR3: CASSLRLAGSYEQYF. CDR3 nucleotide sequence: TGTGCCAGCAGTTTAAGACTAGCGGGCTCCTACGAGCAGTACTTC. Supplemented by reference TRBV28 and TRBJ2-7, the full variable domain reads DVKVTQSSRYLVKRTGEKVFLECVQDMDHENMFWYRQDPGLGLRLIYFSYDVKMKEKGDIPEGYSVSREKKERFSLILESASTNQTSMYLCASSLRLAGSYEQYFGPGTRLTVT.

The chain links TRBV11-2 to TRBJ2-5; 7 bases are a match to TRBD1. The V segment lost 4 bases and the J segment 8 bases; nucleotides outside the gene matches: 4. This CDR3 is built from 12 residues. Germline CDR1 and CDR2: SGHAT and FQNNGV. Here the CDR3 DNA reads TGTGCCAGCAGCTCCGACAGGGAAACCCAGTACTTC. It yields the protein CASSSDRETQYF.